The 20 T cell receptor beta chains reported below all come from one sample, sequenced in a study of cytomegalovirus exposure and HLA in healthy donors (dated by TCRdb to about 2017). To prepare the library, the immunoSEQ multiplex PCR assay was applied. TCRdb obtained this table from immuneACCESS and retained in-frame rearrangements with V and J assigned. These tables miss some clones; where compared with another copy, unresolved V genes account for less than half of the shortfall, and the remainder is unexplained. In this sample the table shows more than 80,000 clones, approximately 96% of which occur a single time. Together, the top ten hold approximately 1.2% of the sample. Sequencing input: PBMCs. The receptor set was obtained from a young woman in good health and CMV-seronegative.

J is TRBJ2-7 and V is TRBV10-3; TRBD2 matches at 9 bases. The germline CDR1 and CDR2 sequences are ENHRY and SYGVKD. CDR3 length: 14 amino acids. Trimming took 7 bases from V and 6 from J; bases not matched to a gene: 10. The CDR3 DNA reads as TGTGCCATCACCGATAGCGGGAGAGCTGGCGAGCAGTACTTC. Translated: CAITDSGRAGEQYF.

The chain has TRBV7-9 and TRBJ1-1, with D tentatively TRBD1 (6 bases). The CDR3 totals 15 residues. CDR1 SEHNR and CDR2 FQNEAQ come from the germline V gene (reference sequence). Trimming removed 1 base at V and 1 base at J, with 10 bases between. CDR3 loop: CASSLGNRENTEAFF. The DNA of the CDR3 is TGTGCCAGCAGCTTAGGGAACAGGGAGAACACTGAAGCTTTCTTT.

The V and J genes are TRBV2 and TRBJ2-4, with 11 nucleotides matching TRBD2. Germline V gene data show CDR1 as SNHLY and CDR2 as FYNNEI. The J segment lost 2 bases and the V segment lost 4 bases, leaving 7 bases of the junction unmatched. The CDR3 has 17 residues. CDR3 region: CASSALAGGRTKNIQYF. The CDR3 bases are TGTGCCAGCAGTGCGCTAGCGGGAGGTAGGACCAAAAACATTCAGTACTTC.

This chain links TRBV19 with TRBJ2-5; 13 bases line up with TRBD2. The CDR3 loop spans 18 amino acids. Trimming at V came to 0 bases and at J to 3 bases, leaving 7 bases not matched to a gene. CDR1 is LNHDA, CDR2 SQIVND, per germline (reference sequence). The CDR3 DNA sequence: TGTGCCAGTAGTATAGATCGGGGCGGACTAGCGGGAGAAGAGACCCAGTACTTC. This gives the protein CASSIDRGGLAGEETQYF.

V and J are TRBV30 and TRBJ1-5; TRBD1 is a possible D gene (5 bases). This CDR3 is 15 amino acids long. V lost 0 bases to trimming and J lost 7 bases, with 16 bases between them. Germline V CDR1 and CDR2: GTSNPN, SVGIG (reference sequence). As DNA, the CDR3 is TGTGCCTGGAGTGTACCAGCTAGGGGAAGCCAGCCCCAGCATTTT. Translation gives CAWSVPARGSQPQHF.

The chain combines TRBV6-5 with TRBJ2-7; 9 bases align to TRBD2. CDR3 length equals 15 residues. J was trimmed by 5 bases and V by 2 bases; bases with no gene match: 7. Germline CDR1 reads MNHEY; CDR2 reads SVGAGI. CDR3 in DNA: TGTGCCAGCAGTTACGCGGCGGGAGGGCCCGACGAGCAGTACTTC. Residues: CASSYAAGGPDEQYF.

V is TRBV27 and J is TRBJ2-3, with D possibly being TRBD2 (6 bases). Germline CDR1 is MNHEY and CDR2 is SMNVEV (reference sequence). V gave up 6 bases and J gave up 2 bases, with 12 bases separating them. The CDR3 has 14 amino acids. The CDR3 nucleotides are TGTGCCAGCAGCCGACTAGTATCCACAGATACGCAGTATTTT. Translating gives CASSRLVSTDTQYF.

The chain carries TRBV9 and TRBJ2-6; TRBD1 aligns across 10 bases. This CDR3 has 18 amino acids. V gave up 3 bases and J gave up 0 bases; unmatched junction bases: 6. CDR1 is SGDLS and CDR2 is YYNGEE in the germline V gene. The CDR3: CASSAGTGALSGANVLTF. The CDR3 bases are TGTGCCAGCAGCGCGGGGACAGGGGCGCTCTCTGGGGCCAACGTCCTGACTTTC.

The V call is TRBV10-3, the J call TRBJ2-1; 10 bases are a match to TRBD2. The CDR3 length is 15 residues. Per germline, CDR1 ENHRY and CDR2 SYGVKD. Trimming at V came to 7 bases and at J to 2 bases, leaving 5 bases not matched to a gene. The CDR3 protein is CAITELAGPYNEQFF. CDR3 sequence (DNA): TGTGCCATCACCGAACTAGCGGGACCCTACAATGAGCAGTTCTTC.

The chain uses TRBV19 and TRBJ1-5, with 7 positions matching TRBD1. Germline lookup yields CDR1 LNHDA and CDR2 SQIVND (reference sequence). The CDR3 totals 14 residues. V was pared by 8 bases and J by 0 bases, with 4 bases of the junction left unmatched. In DNA, the CDR3 is TGTGCCAGTGAGACAGGGTCTAGCAATCAGCCCCAGCATTTT. It translates to CASETGSSNQPQHF. Complete variable domain (other parts from reference TRBV19 and TRBJ1-5): DGGITQSPKYLFRKEGQNVTLSCEQNLNHDAMYWYRQDPGQGLRLIYYSQIVNDFQKGDIAEGYSVSREKKESFPLTVTSAQKNPTAFYLCASETGSSNQPQHFGDGTRLSIL.

V gene TRBV6-5 combines with J gene TRBJ2-7; 7 nucleotides align to TRBD1. This CDR3 comprises 13 residues. The J segment lost 5 bases and the V segment lost 6 bases, leaving 7 bases of the junction unmatched. Germline-derived CDR1 and CDR2 are MNHEY and SVGAGI. This CDR3 reads CASRTGFFHEQYF. In DNA form, the CDR3 reads TGTGCCAGCAGGACAGGGTTCTTCCACGAGCAGTACTTC.

The chain employs TRBV7-9 and TRBJ2-1, with 7 nucleotides matching TRBD2. Germline V gives CDR1 SEHNR, CDR2 FQNEAQ (reference sequence). V lost 1 base, J lost 2 bases, and 11 bases stayed unmatched. This CDR3 comprises 18 residues. The CDR3 DNA reads TGTGCCAGCAGCTTAGAATCACGGGGCGGGAGCGCCTACAATGAGCAGTTCTTC. This translates into CASSLESRGGSAYNEQFF.

The chain uses TRBV6-1 and TRBJ2-5; 8 bases line up with TRBD1. This CDR3 region has 18 residues. Looked up from germline, CDR1 is MNHNS and CDR2 is SASEGT. V lost 4 bases to trimming and J lost 4 bases; unmatched junction nucleotides: 17. This chain's CDR3 is CASSGGRGHLRSLETQYF. CDR3 nucleotide sequence: TGTGCCAGCAGTGGGGGCAGGGGGCATTTAAGGTCCCTAGAGACCCAGTACTTC.

CDR3 coding DNA: TGTGCCAGCAGCTTATGGCTAGCGGGACTCCCGGGGGCAGATACGCAGTATTTT. As protein: CASSLWLAGLPGADTQYF. The chain has TRBV11-2 and TRBJ2-3; 9 positions match TRBD2. CDR3 length: 18 residues. The germline gives CDR1 SGHAT, CDR2 FQNNGV. J lost 4 bases, V lost 2 bases, and 13 bases had no gene match.

Concerning this clone: The germline gene is not matched at one end of the junction; a read error may be the cause. The sample carries other DNA sequences with the same CDR3. The chain employs TRBV28 and TRBJ1-1; TRBD1 matches at 7 bases. Germline-derived CDR1 and CDR2 are MDHEN and SYDVKM. The CDR3 sequence is 14 residues long. This chain's CDR3 is CASSRRQGSTEAFF. The CDR3 bases are TGCGCCAGCAGTAGACGACAGGGAAGCACTGAAGCTTTCTTT.

This clone was detected only a few times. The V call is TRBV5-1, the J call TRBJ1-1; D unclear. Trimming stripped 0 bases from V and 2 bases from J, with 8 bases between. The CDR3 covers 14 residues. Germline V lookup: CDR1 SGHRS, CDR2 YFSETQ. CDR3: CASSLAQQNTEAFF. The CDR3 DNA sequence: TGCGCCAGCAGCTTGGCACAGCAAAACACTGAAGCTTTCTTT.

The chain is built from TRBV9 and TRBJ2-7; 9 bases are a match to TRBD1. This CDR3 region has 13 residues. CDR1 is SGDLS and CDR2 is YYNGEE in the germline V gene. The V and J ends lost 3 bases and 6 bases, in that order; junction bases with no gene match: 4. The CDR3 coding sequence is TGTGCCAGCAGCGGGACACAGGGGGCCGAGCAGTACTTC. It encodes CASSGTQGAEQYF.

DNA of the CDR3: TGTGCCAGCAGCTTTCAGGGGCTTGATGGCTACACCTTC. This translates into CASSFQGLDGYTF. The chain has TRBV5-5 and TRBJ1-2, with a tentative D call TRBD1 (6 bases). Trimming left V 2 bases short and J 6 bases short, with 11 bases between. The V gene's germline CDR1 is SGHKS and CDR2 YYEKEE (reference sequence). This CDR3 is built from 13 residues. The full variable domain, in which reference TRBV5-5 and TRBJ1-2 provide the parts outside the CDR3, is DAGVTQSPTHLIKTRGQQVTLRCSPISGHKSVSWYQQVLGQGPQFIFQYYEKEERGRGNFPDRFSARQFPNYSSELNVNALLLGDSALYLCASSFQGLDGYTFGSGTRLTVV.

This rearrangement joins TRBV2 to TRBJ1-5; D not certain. V was trimmed by 3 bases and J by 2 bases, leaving 11 bases between them. The CDR3 totals 15 residues. From germline, CDR1 is SNHLY and CDR2 FYNNEI. The CDR3 protein is CASSETPGGNQPQHF. The CDR3 region has the DNA TGTGCCAGCAGTGAGACACCCGGGGGCAATCAGCCCCAGCATTTT.

The J gene is TRBJ2-1, the V gene TRBV9, with D possibly matching TRBD2 (5 bases). Looked up from germline, CDR1 is SGDLS and CDR2 is YYNGEE. V gave up 2 bases and J gave up 6 bases, with 9 bases separating them. The CDR3 consists of 13 residues. CDR3 loop: CASSVQTTNEQFF. DNA for the CDR3: TGTGCCAGCAGCGTCCAGACTACCAATGAGCAGTTCTTC. Looking up the rest from reference TRBV9 and TRBJ2-1 gives the full variable domain: DSGVTQTPKHLITATGQRVTLRCSPRSGDLSVYWYQQSLDQGLQFLIQYYNGEERAKGNILERFSAQQFPDLHSELNLSSLELGDSALYFCASSVQTTNEQFFGPGTRLTVL.